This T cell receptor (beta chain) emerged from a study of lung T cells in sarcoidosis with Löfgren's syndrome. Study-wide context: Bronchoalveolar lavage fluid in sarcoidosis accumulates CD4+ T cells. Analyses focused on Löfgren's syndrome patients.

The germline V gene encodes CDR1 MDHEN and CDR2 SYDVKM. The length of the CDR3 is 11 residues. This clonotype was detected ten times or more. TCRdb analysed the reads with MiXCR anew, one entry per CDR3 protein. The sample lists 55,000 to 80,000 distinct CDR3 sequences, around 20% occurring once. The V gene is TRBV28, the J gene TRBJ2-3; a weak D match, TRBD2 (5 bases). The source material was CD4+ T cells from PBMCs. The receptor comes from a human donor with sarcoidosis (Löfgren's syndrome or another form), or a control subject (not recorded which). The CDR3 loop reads CAISGGDTQYF. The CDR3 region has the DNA TGTGCGATCAGTGGAGGAGATACGCAGTATTTT.